Included here is one T cell receptor beta chain sequence, with context. Sequenced by immunoSEQ multiplex PCR; TCRdb stores in-frame clones only, minus some. The sample contains roughly 38,000 clones, 88% of which appear only once. The data originate from a study of blood T cell repertoires in COVID-19. V was cut by 5 bases and J by 1 base, with 17 bases left in between. The CDR3 covers 16 residues. The germline CDR1 and CDR2 sequences are SEHNR and FQNEAQ (reference sequence). V usage is TRBV7-9 and J usage is TRBJ1-1; no clear D gene. This sequence originates from a woman between 65 and 79 years old with acute or convalescent COVID-19. Sequences were obtained from peripheral blood. The CDR3 region has the DNA TGTGCCAGCAGCACACGTTCACGAAGCGCGAACACTGAAGCTTTCTTT. Its translation is CASSTRSRSANTEAFF.